This T cell receptor (beta chain) was sequenced in a study of T cell responses to AZD1222 COVID-19 vaccine. Study-level findings and limits: There were repertoire samples only from the period after the peak T cell response.

The CDR3 spans 12 residues. Per the germline V gene, CDR1 is ENHRY and CDR2 is SYGVKD. With 8 bases clipped from V and 7 bases from J, the junction kept 6 bases outside the gene matches. The count of this clone is one. The antigen is not known. Assay: immunoSEQ multiplex PCR; the TCRdb copy retains only in-frame clones and omits some. The sample contains roughly 100,000 clones, around nine tenths of which appear only once. The rearrangement links TRBV10-3 to TRBJ2-7; the match to TRBD2 covers 9 bases. This TCR was sampled from an adult who received the MenACWY meningococcal vaccine as a control. The sample consisted of peripheral blood, taken 28 days after the second dose of the MenACWY control vaccine. CDR3 sequence reads: CAIALAGSEQYF. The CDR3 DNA reads as TGTGCCATCGCTCTAGCGGGGAGTGAGCAGTACTTC.